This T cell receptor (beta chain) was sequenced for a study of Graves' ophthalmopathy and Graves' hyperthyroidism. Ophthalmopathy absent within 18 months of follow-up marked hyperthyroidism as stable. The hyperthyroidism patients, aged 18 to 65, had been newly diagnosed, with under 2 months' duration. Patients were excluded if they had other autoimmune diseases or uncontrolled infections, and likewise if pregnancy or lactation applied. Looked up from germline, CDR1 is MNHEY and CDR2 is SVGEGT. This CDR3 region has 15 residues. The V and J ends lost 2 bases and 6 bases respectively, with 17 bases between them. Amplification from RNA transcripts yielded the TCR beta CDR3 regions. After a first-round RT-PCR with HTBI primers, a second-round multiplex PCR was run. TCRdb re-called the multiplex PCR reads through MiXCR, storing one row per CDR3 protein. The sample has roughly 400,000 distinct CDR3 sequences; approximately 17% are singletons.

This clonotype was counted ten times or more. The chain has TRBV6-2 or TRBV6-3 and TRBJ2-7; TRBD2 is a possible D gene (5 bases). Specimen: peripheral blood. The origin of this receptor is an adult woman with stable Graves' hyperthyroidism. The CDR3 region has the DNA TGTGCCAGCAGTTACCCCGGAGGCCGGGGTCTCGAGCAGTACTTC. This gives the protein CASSYPGGRGLEQYF.